This T cell receptor (beta chain) was sequenced in a study of blood T cell repertoires in COVID-19. Study details: The analysed material was cDNA or gDNA that came from T cells, B-cell-depleted T cells, or PBMCs.

As handled by the study authors: Scientists estimated how many nucleated cells there were by amplifying reference gene primers. Only in-frame clones appear in the TCRdb table, and some are missing; sequencing was by immunoSEQ multiplex PCR. For V, J and clone size, that table is used; D and trimming come from the DNA. The sample holds hundreds of thousands of clones; approximately 90% are singletons and the top ten take 8.8%. Among Cohort 3 donors, those recovered had two negative PCRs, clearance, or symptom resolution. This clone was counted between two and nine times. Specimen: PBMCs or T cells enriched from blood (not recorded which). This clonotype was obtained from a man aged 35 to 55 who had recovered from COVID-19.

As DNA, the CDR3 is TGTGCCAGCTCACCGGGACAGGGGACTCTATATGGCTACACCTTC. Protein sequence: CASSPGQGTLYGYTF. The chain recombines TRBV18 with TRBJ1-2, with 10 bases fitting TRBD1. With V trimmed by 3 bases and J by 5 bases, 6 bases remained unmatched. This CDR3 contains 15 residues. CDR1 is KGHSH and CDR2 is LQKENI in the germline V gene.